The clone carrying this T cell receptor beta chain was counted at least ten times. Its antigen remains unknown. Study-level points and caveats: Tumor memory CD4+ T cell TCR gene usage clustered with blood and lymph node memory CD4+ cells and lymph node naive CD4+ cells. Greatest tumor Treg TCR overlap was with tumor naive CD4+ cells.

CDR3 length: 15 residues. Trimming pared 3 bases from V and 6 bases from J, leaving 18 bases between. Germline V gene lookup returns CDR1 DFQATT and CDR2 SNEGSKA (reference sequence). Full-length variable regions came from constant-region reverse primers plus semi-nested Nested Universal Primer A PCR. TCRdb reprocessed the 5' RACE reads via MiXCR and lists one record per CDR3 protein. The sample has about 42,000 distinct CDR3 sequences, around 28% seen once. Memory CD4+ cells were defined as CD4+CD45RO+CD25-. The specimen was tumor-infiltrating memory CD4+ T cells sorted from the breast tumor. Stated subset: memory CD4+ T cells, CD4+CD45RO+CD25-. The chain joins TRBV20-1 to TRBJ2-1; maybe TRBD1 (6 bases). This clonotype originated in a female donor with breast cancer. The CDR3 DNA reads TGCAGTGCTAGGAGCCTTCGGGGCAGGGGCAATGAGCAGTTCTTC. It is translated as CSARSLRGRGNEQFF.